Listed below are T cell receptor beta chains from one sample, sequenced in a study of shared clonotypes between healthy human individuals. Some clones are missing from TCRdb's copy, which holds only in-frame ones; the method was immunoSEQ multiplex PCR. Seen here are 550,000 to 800,000 clones, around 72% observed once, and the top ten hold over 1.5%. Material for sequencing was memory CD4+ T cells sorted from blood. The receptors derive from a woman aged 25 to 39 in good health. CDR3s include the opening cysteine and the closing phenylalanine or tryptophan. The D gene is left open where the match is weak. The listing skips clone size in some rows; elsewhere it reads once, few, many or a size class.

cdr3_nt cdr3_aa v_call clone_size d_call j_call
TGTGCCACCAGCAGGGGCGACAGGGGAAAATACGAGCAGTACTTC CATSRGDRGKYEQYF TRBV15 NA TRBD1 TRBJ2-7
TGTGCCAGCTCTACTCGGGACACCGAGTCGAATCAGCCCCAGCATTTT CASSTRDTESNQPQHF TRBV25-1 many NA TRBJ1-5
TGTGCCAGCAGCCTAGGGACCGTCCAAGAGACCCAGTACTTC CASSLGTVQETQYF TRBV7-8 NA NA TRBJ2-5
TGTGCCATCAGTGTCGGTTACGAGCAGTACTTC CAISVGYEQYF TRBV10-3 NA NA TRBJ2-7
TGTGCCAGTAGCGACGACGGAGGTGGAAACACCATATATTTT CASSDDGGGNTIYF TRBV19 few NA TRBJ1-3
TGTGCCAGCAGTAAATCGGATACTAAGCTGTTTTTT CASSKSDTKLFF TRBV28 NA NA TRBJ2-2
TGCGCCAGCAGCTTAATGGGGAGCGGGTCGAACACTGAAGCTTTCTTT CASSLMGSGSNTEAFF TRBV5-1 NA NA TRBJ1-1
TGTGCCAGTAGGGACGTTACAACGGGGTACACCTTC CASRDVTTGYTF TRBV19 few NA TRBJ1-2
TGTGCCAGCAGCTTGAGACGGGACAGCGGGGAGCTGTTTTTT CASSLRRDSGELFF TRBV7-7 NA TRBD1 TRBJ2-2
TGTGCCAGCAGTGATTCGACAGGGAGTGGTTCCTACGAGCAGTACTTC CASSDSTGSGSYEQYF TRBV2 many TRBD1 TRBJ2-7
TGCAGCGTGGGGGGGGCTGCCTATGGCTACACCTTC CSVGGAAYGYTF TRBV29-1 NA NA TRBJ1-2
TGTGCCAGCAGTGAATTTGACGAGTCAAATCGCGGCTACACCTTC CASSEFDESNRGYTF TRBV2 NA NA TRBJ1-2
TGTGCCAGCAGTTTATCCATCCGGAAAGGATACGAGCAGTACTTC CASSLSIRKGYEQYF TRBV27 once NA TRBJ2-7
TGCGCCAGCAGTCGGGACAGGGATAATTCACCCCTCCACTTT CASSRDRDNSPLHF TRBV10-1 NA TRBD1 TRBJ1-6
TGTGCCAGCAGTGAAGGCACAGGGGGGGATCAGCCCCAGCATTTT CASSEGTGGDQPQHF TRBV2 NA TRBD1 TRBJ1-5
TGTGCCAGTAGTATACAACTAGCGGGAGTCGAGCAGTACTTC CASSIQLAGVEQYF TRBV19 NA TRBD2 TRBJ2-7
TGTGCCAGCAGTGCCAAGAGAAGTGAGCAGTTCTTC CASSAKRSEQFF TRBV6-1 NA NA TRBJ2-1
TGTGCCAGCACCAGAGCCGGGACAGGGGGCTACGAGCAGTACTTC CASTRAGTGGYEQYF TRBV6-1 NA TRBD1 TRBJ2-7
TGCGCCAGCAGCTTGGGACGGGGCTCTAATGAAAAACTGTTTTTT CASSLGRGSNEKLFF TRBV5-1 NA NA TRBJ1-4
TGTGCCAGCAGTTTATGGCCGTCAGGGGCTGGGGCCAACGTCCTGACTTTC CASSLWPSGAGANVLTF TRBV28 NA NA TRBJ2-6
TGTGCCAGCAGCTCACAGGGATTTGCCTACGAGCAGTACTTC CASSSQGFAYEQYF TRBV7-2 once NA TRBJ2-7
TGCAGCGCCGCCGTGGGTTTGGGATTTGGTGAGCAGTTCTTC CSAAVGLGFGEQFF TRBV29-1 once NA TRBJ2-1
TGTGCCAGCAAAAAGGACAATCATGGCTACACCTTC CASKKDNHGYTF TRBV28 NA NA TRBJ1-2
TGTGCCTGGCGCGGGGGGGCCACGAATGAAAAACTGTTTTTT CAWRGGATNEKLFF TRBV30 NA NA TRBJ1-4
TGTGCCAGCAGTCACAGGACGGGGGGGGACACTGAAGCTTTCTTT CASSHRTGGDTEAFF TRBV6-6 NA NA TRBJ1-1
TGTGCCAGCAGTCCCTACGTAGCGGGAGGGAACGAGCAGTACTTC CASSPYVAGGNEQYF TRBV28 NA TRBD2 TRBJ2-7
TGTGCCAGCAGCCGCAAATATAACTACGAGCAGTACTTC CASSRKYNYEQYF TRBV5-6 NA NA TRBJ2-7
TGCAGCGTTGAAGGACAGGGTTCCTACACCTTC CSVEGQGSYTF TRBV29-1 once TRBD1 TRBJ1-2
TGTGCCAGCCAAGGAGCGGGAGTTGGGGAGGATGAGCAGTTCTTC CASQGAGVGEDEQFF TRBV27 many TRBD2 TRBJ2-1